The entry below gives a single T cell receptor beta chain sequence along with its context. Germline loops: CDR1 LNHDA, CDR2 SQIVND (reference sequence). V was cut by 6 bases and J by 5 bases, with 16 bases left in between. The CDR3 length is 14 residues. This specimen belongs to a study of blood T cell repertoires in COVID-19. Study information: T cells, B-cell-depleted T cells, or PBMCs supplied cDNA or gDNA.

In the original workflow: From reference gene primer amplification, estimates of nucleated cell counts were derived. Produced via immunoSEQ multiplex PCR; TCRdb's table is partial and in-frame only. The V and J calls and clone size were taken over from that table, and D and trimming were inferred from the DNA. The sample records fewer than 250,000 clones, around four fifths being singletons. The chain has TRBV19 and TRBJ1-1, with TRBD1 as a possible D gene (6 bases). The TCR comes from a man between 45 and 60 years old with active or convalescent COVID-19. The material sequenced was peripheral blood. CDR3 loop: CASSSQGSGTEAFF. The CDR3 coding sequence is TGTGCCAGTAGCTCTCAGGGGTCGGGGACTGAAGCTTTCTTT.